These 9 T cell receptor beta chains were sequenced from one sample in a study of blood T cell repertoires in COVID-19. Here immunoSEQ multiplex PCR was the method, and the copy in TCRdb shows in-frame clones only, minus some. This sample yields approximately 330,000 clones, of which about 87% are seen a single time; roughly 8.9% belongs to the top ten. Input material: peripheral blood. The source is a man between 25 and 39 years old with COVID-19, enrolled during active disease.

V is TRBV4-1 and J is TRBJ2-3; a weak D match, TRBD1 (6 bases). Trimming stripped 1 base from V and 7 bases from J, with 12 bases between. The CDR3 contains 14 residues. CDR1 is MGHRA, CDR2 YSYEKL, per germline. The CDR3 bases are TGCGCCAGCAGCCAAGTCCGGACAGTAAATACGCAGTATTTT. It translates to CASSQVRTVNTQYF.

V is TRBV7-7 and J is TRBJ2-7, with 7 bases lining up with TRBD1. J gave up 0 bases and V 2 bases, and 4 bases lay outside the gene matches. The CDR3 spans 15 residues. Germline CDR1 is SSHAT and CDR2 is FNYEAQ (reference sequence). The CDR3 here is CASSLRGGSSYEQYF. For the CDR3, the DNA is TGTGCCAGCAGCTTAAGAGGGGGCAGCTCCTACGAGCAGTACTTC.

This clone was detected only a few times. The chain is built from TRBV5-4 and TRBJ2-1; weak D call: TRBD1 (6 bases). Germline V gene sequence: CDR1 SGHNT, CDR2 YYREEE (reference sequence). The length of the CDR3 is 14 residues. The V gene lost 1 base and the J gene lost 12 bases, with 17 bases spanning the gap. The CDR3 sequence: CASSLPRQEGAQFF. The CDR3 region has the DNA TGTGCCAGCAGCTTGCCCCGACAGGAAGGTGCGCAGTTCTTC.

This chain links TRBV6-6 with TRBJ1-4; D is ambiguous. The germline V gene encodes CDR1 MNHNY and CDR2 SVGAGI (reference sequence). The CDR3 spans 15 residues. The ends were cut back, 2 bases at V and 0 bases at J, with 7 bases in the middle. This chain's CDR3 is CASSYGSTTNEKLFF. In DNA, the CDR3 is TGTGCCAGCAGTTACGGCAGTACAACTAATGAAAAACTGTTTTTT.

The V call is TRBV19, the J call TRBJ1-6; TRBD1 agrees at 8 bases. V was clipped by 4 bases and J by 16 bases; unmatched bases: 12. The CDR3 is 14 residues long. The germline V gene encodes CDR1 LNHDA and CDR2 SQIVND (reference sequence). The CDR3 is CASSSTGTGNRLHF. CDR3 in DNA: TGTGCCAGTAGTAGTACCGGGACAGGCAACCGTCTCCACTTT. Full variable domain (rest looked up from reference TRBV19 and TRBJ1-6): DGGITQSPKYLFRKEGQNVTLSCEQNLNHDAMYWYRQDPGQGLRLIYYSQIVNDFQKGDIAEGYSVSREKKESFPLTVTSAQKNPTAFYLCASSSTGTGNRLHFGNGTRLTVT.

This sequence joins TRBV6-5 and TRBJ1-4; D may be TRBD1 (5 bases). CDR1 and CDR2 from the germline V gene are MNHEY and SVGAGI. Trimming cost V 5 bases and J 4 bases, with 14 bases left between them. This CDR3 has 15 residues. CDR3 region: CASSTFRVVNEKLFF. The CDR3 region has the DNA TGTGCCAGCAGTACATTCAGGGTCGTTAATGAAAAACTGTTTTTT.

This chain uses TRBV11-2 with TRBJ2-4; 14 bases line up with TRBD2. Germline V gene data show CDR1 as SGHAT and CDR2 as FQNNGV. CDR3 length: 18 amino acids. With 3 bases clipped from V and 2 bases from J, the junction kept 6 bases outside the gene matches. The CDR3 region has the DNA TGTGCCAGCAGCTTTGGGACTAGCGGGAGTTATTCCAAAAACATTCAGTACTTC. This translates into CASSFGTSGSYSKNIQYF.

The J gene is TRBJ1-2, the V gene TRBV7-9, with a weak D call TRBD1 (5 bases). V was cut by 1 base and J by 7 bases, with 13 bases left in between. This CDR3 comprises 14 residues. Germline V gene sequence: CDR1 SEHNR, CDR2 FQNEAQ (reference sequence). CDR3 DNA: TGTGCCAGCAGCTTAGGGGGGGACCCCTCTGGCTACACCTTC. It encodes CASSLGGDPSGYTF.

The count of this clone is one. CDR3 sequence (DNA): TGCGCCAGCAGCTTGGTGGGTAAGAGGGGGAGCCTCTACGAGCAGTACTTC. Amino acid sequence: CASSLVGKRGSLYEQYF. This chain links TRBV5-1 with TRBJ2-7, with D perhaps matching TRBD1 (6 bases). The CDR3 consists of 17 residues. Germline assignment: CDR1 SGHRS and CDR2 YFSETQ. V lost 0 bases to trimming and J lost 3 bases, with 19 bases between them.